Listed here are 19 T cell receptor beta chains from one sample, sequenced in a study of T cell changes during pregnancy in multiple sclerosis. The method was immunoSEQ multiplex PCR; TCRdb's version includes in-frame clones alone and lacks a portion of them. The sample lists about 35,000 clones; approximately 90% were seen once. This material consisted of CD8+ T cells from peripheral blood mononuclear cells, taken in the third trimester of pregnancy. These receptors originate from a female donor with multiple sclerosis, enrolled in a pregnancy study.

The genes are TRBV5-4 and TRBJ2-3; 12 bases map to TRBD2. The length of the CDR3 is 18 residues. Germline V CDR1 and CDR2: SGHNT, YYREEE (reference sequence). V was clipped by 4 bases and J by 0 bases; unmatched bases: 9. The CDR3 nucleotides are TGTGCCAGCAGCCCTTGGACTAGCGGGGATCCTAGCACAGATACGCAGTATTTT. It encodes CASSPWTSGDPSTDTQYF.

V usage is TRBV7-6 and J usage is TRBJ2-4, with TRBD2 matching over 7 bases. The ends lost 4 bases at V and 12 bases at J; junction bases unmatched: 21. The CDR3 consists of 17 residues. Looked up from germline, CDR1 is SGHVS and CDR2 is FNYEAQ. The CDR3 spells CASSSGPAGSGEVNQYF. The CDR3 nucleotides are TGTGCCAGCAGCTCGGGTCCTGCGGGCAGCGGGGAAGTCAATCAGTACTTC.

The rearrangement links TRBV7-6 to TRBJ2-5; 8 positions match TRBD1. Matching the DNA end better, TRBJ2-7 makes the J call doubtful. This CDR3 contains 13 residues. CDR1 and CDR2 (germline): SGHVS, FNYEAQ. The CDR3: CASSSGQGGEQYF. CDR3 DNA sequence: TGTGCCAGCAGCTCCGGACAGGGTGGCGAGCAGTACTTC.

The rearrangement links TRBV6-5 to TRBJ2-7; 8 positions match TRBD1. Germline-derived CDR1 and CDR2 are MNHEY and SVGAGI. J lost 6 bases, V lost 6 bases, and 4 bases had no gene match. There are 12 residues in the CDR3. CDR3 nucleotide sequence: TGTGCCAGCAGGACGACAGGGGCCGAGCAGTACTTC. It is translated as CASRTTGAEQYF.

This clone was detected many times. The same CDR3 is also encoded by other DNA sequences in this sample. The gene calls are TRBV7-8 and TRBJ1-1, with D perhaps TRBD1 (5 bases). Germline CDR1 reads SGHVS; CDR2 reads FQNEAQ. Trimming removed 1 base from V and 0 bases from J, with 6 bases in between. This CDR3 has 14 amino acids. In nucleotides, the CDR3 is TGTGCCAGCAGCTTAGGGGGCCTGAACACTGAAGCTTTCTTT. Its translation is CASSLGGLNTEAFF.

V is TRBV6-4 and J is TRBJ1-1; D is ambiguous. The CDR3 spans 13 residues. Germline V gene lookup returns CDR1 MRHNA and CDR2 SNTAGT. Trimming took 3 bases from V and 1 from J, leaving 6 bases between them. CDR3 coding DNA: TGTGCCAGCAGTGAGAGGTGGAACACTGAAGCTTTCTTT. Translating gives CASSERWNTEAFF.

This chain joins TRBV5-6 and TRBJ1-2; D not certain. Germline V gene sequence: CDR1 SGHDT, CDR2 YYEEEE. The CDR3 extends over 14 amino acids. Trimming left V 1 base short and J 7 bases short, with 14 bases between. The CDR3 DNA reads as TGTGCCAGCAGCTTGAGGCAGGTTTATGTTGGCTACACCTTC. Its protein product is CASSLRQVYVGYTF. Combining the CDR3 with reference TRBV5-6 and TRBJ1-2 gives the whole variable domain DAGVTQSPTHLIKTRGQQVTLRCSPKSGHDTVSWYQQALGQGPQFIFQYYEEEERQRGNFPDRFSGHQFPNYSSELNVNALLLGDSALYLCASSLRQVYVGYTFGSGTRLTVV.

This rearrangement joins TRBV30 to TRBJ1-1; D is perhaps TRBD1 (6 bases). The CDR3 runs 11 residues. Trimming left V 4 bases short and J 8 bases short, with 11 bases between. The germline gives CDR1 GTSNPN, CDR2 SVGIG (reference sequence). The CDR3 nucleotides read TGTGCCTGGACCAGGGACATAGAAGCTTTCTTT. Amino acids: CAWTRDIEAFF.

The genes are TRBV9 and TRBJ1-1; D gene unclear. V lost 0 bases and J lost 1, with 7 bases in between. In germline, CDR1 is SGDLS, CDR2 YYNGEE. CDR3 length: 14 amino acids. CDR3 region: CASSVGLENTEAFF. DNA of the CDR3: TGTGCCAGCAGCGTAGGACTCGAGAACACTGAAGCTTTCTTT.

The sample holds a few counts of this clone. The chain has TRBV7-9 and TRBJ2-7; 8 bases agree with TRBD1. This CDR3 spans 15 amino acids. The J segment lost 0 bases and the V segment lost 5 bases, leaving 6 bases of the junction unmatched. In germline, CDR1 is SEHNR, CDR2 FQNEAQ (reference sequence). DNA of the CDR3: TGTGCCAGCAGCAAGACAGGGGCGATCTCCTACGAGCAGTACTTC. Its translation is CASSKTGAISYEQYF. The full variable domain, in which reference TRBV7-9 and TRBJ2-7 provide the parts outside the CDR3, is DTGVSQNPRHKITKRGQNVTFRCDPISEHNRLYWYRQTLGQGPEFLTYFQNEAQLEKSRLLSDRFSAERPKGSFSTLEIQRTEQGDSAMYLCASSKTGAISYEQYFGPGTRLTVT.

The chain couples TRBV7-3 to TRBJ2-1; 9 bases are shared with TRBD2. V shed 5 bases, J shed 9 bases, and the junction held 11 bases outside the gene matches. The CDR3 is 15 residues long. Germline V gene lookup returns CDR1 SGHTA and CDR2 FQGTGA. For the CDR3, the DNA is TGTGCCAGCAGCCCCGTGGCGGGGGGGGCGAGTGAGCAGTTCTTC. It specifies CASSPVAGGASEQFF.

This sequence joins TRBV5-1 and TRBJ1-1, with 10 bases lining up with TRBD1. This CDR3 has 20 amino acids. Unmatched junction bases numbered 15, after V lost 0 bases and J lost 1 base. In germline, CDR1 is SGHRS, CDR2 YFSETQ. The CDR3 reads CASSLVCPGTGDERNTEAFF. The CDR3, as DNA: TGCGCCAGCAGCTTGGTTTGCCCCGGGACAGGGGATGAGAGGAACACTGAAGCTTTCTTT.

This rearrangement joins TRBV9 to TRBJ1-4; a weak D match, TRBD1 (6 bases). V lost 3 bases to trimming and J lost 8 bases, with 14 bases between them. The germline V gene has CDR1 SGDLS and CDR2 YYNGEE. This CDR3 has 14 residues. The CDR3 DNA sequence: TGTGCCAGCAGCGGAGGGGGTATTAGGGAAAAACTGTTTTTT. The encoded protein is CASSGGGIREKLFF.

The rearrangement joins TRBV7-9 to TRBJ2-7, with TRBD1 matching 7 bases. This CDR3 is built from 13 residues. The junction had 4 bases not matched to a gene; V was cut back by 5 bases and J by 3 bases. In germline, CDR1 is SEHNR, CDR2 FQNEAQ (reference sequence). CDR3 sequence reads: CASSPGTDYEQYF. The CDR3 DNA sequence: TGTGCCAGCAGCCCCGGGACAGACTACGAGCAGTACTTC.

The chain employs TRBV5-6 and TRBJ1-5, with 7 bases lining up with TRBD1. This CDR3 comprises 15 residues. With V trimmed by 2 bases and J by 4 bases, 6 bases remained unmatched. Germline loops: CDR1 SGHDT, CDR2 YYEEEE. The CDR3 region is CASSFTGALNQPQHF. CDR3 in DNA: TGTGCCAGCAGCTTTACAGGGGCGCTTAATCAGCCCCAGCATTTT.

The chain has TRBV5-6 and TRBJ1-2; D possibly corresponds to TRBD1 (6 bases). The CDR3 runs 14 residues. Germline lookup yields CDR1 SGHDT and CDR2 YYEEEE. The V end lost 4 bases, the J end lost 8 bases, and 18 bases lay between the germline ends. The chain's CDR3 is CASSPEGGGYGYTF. CDR3 DNA sequence: TGTGCCAGCAGCCCGGAGGGGGGGGGATACGGCTACACCTTC.

CDR3 nucleotides: TGCAGTGCCCCGGTGTTTGAGCAGTTCTTC. Its protein product is CSAPVFEQFF. The V gene is TRBV20-1, the J gene TRBJ2-1; D gene ambiguous. Germline V gene data show CDR1 as DFQATT and CDR2 as SNEGSKA (reference sequence). The CDR3 covers 10 residues. Trimming removed 6 bases from V and 9 bases from J, with 9 bases in between.

This clone was recorded only once. The rearrangement links TRBV5-6 to TRBJ1-6; 11 bases match TRBD1. The J segment lost 9 bases and the V segment lost 3 bases, leaving 2 bases of the junction unmatched. CDR1 and CDR2 (germline): SGHDT, YYEEEE. The CDR3 is 14 amino acids. The CDR3 coding sequence is TGTGCCAGCAGCTGGGACAGGGGGGCTTCACCCCTCCACTTT. Translated, it gives CASSWDRGASPLHF.

This clone was picked up one time. The V call is TRBV5-4, the J call TRBJ2-7, with 10 positions matching TRBD2. CDR3 size: 13 residues. Trimming removed 6 bases from V and 6 bases from J; junction bases left unmatched: 6. The germline CDR1 and CDR2 sequences are SGHNT and YYREEE (reference sequence). CDR3: CASTSGGGGEQYF. The DNA of the CDR3 is TGTGCCAGCACCAGCGGGGGGGGTGGCGAGCAGTACTTC.